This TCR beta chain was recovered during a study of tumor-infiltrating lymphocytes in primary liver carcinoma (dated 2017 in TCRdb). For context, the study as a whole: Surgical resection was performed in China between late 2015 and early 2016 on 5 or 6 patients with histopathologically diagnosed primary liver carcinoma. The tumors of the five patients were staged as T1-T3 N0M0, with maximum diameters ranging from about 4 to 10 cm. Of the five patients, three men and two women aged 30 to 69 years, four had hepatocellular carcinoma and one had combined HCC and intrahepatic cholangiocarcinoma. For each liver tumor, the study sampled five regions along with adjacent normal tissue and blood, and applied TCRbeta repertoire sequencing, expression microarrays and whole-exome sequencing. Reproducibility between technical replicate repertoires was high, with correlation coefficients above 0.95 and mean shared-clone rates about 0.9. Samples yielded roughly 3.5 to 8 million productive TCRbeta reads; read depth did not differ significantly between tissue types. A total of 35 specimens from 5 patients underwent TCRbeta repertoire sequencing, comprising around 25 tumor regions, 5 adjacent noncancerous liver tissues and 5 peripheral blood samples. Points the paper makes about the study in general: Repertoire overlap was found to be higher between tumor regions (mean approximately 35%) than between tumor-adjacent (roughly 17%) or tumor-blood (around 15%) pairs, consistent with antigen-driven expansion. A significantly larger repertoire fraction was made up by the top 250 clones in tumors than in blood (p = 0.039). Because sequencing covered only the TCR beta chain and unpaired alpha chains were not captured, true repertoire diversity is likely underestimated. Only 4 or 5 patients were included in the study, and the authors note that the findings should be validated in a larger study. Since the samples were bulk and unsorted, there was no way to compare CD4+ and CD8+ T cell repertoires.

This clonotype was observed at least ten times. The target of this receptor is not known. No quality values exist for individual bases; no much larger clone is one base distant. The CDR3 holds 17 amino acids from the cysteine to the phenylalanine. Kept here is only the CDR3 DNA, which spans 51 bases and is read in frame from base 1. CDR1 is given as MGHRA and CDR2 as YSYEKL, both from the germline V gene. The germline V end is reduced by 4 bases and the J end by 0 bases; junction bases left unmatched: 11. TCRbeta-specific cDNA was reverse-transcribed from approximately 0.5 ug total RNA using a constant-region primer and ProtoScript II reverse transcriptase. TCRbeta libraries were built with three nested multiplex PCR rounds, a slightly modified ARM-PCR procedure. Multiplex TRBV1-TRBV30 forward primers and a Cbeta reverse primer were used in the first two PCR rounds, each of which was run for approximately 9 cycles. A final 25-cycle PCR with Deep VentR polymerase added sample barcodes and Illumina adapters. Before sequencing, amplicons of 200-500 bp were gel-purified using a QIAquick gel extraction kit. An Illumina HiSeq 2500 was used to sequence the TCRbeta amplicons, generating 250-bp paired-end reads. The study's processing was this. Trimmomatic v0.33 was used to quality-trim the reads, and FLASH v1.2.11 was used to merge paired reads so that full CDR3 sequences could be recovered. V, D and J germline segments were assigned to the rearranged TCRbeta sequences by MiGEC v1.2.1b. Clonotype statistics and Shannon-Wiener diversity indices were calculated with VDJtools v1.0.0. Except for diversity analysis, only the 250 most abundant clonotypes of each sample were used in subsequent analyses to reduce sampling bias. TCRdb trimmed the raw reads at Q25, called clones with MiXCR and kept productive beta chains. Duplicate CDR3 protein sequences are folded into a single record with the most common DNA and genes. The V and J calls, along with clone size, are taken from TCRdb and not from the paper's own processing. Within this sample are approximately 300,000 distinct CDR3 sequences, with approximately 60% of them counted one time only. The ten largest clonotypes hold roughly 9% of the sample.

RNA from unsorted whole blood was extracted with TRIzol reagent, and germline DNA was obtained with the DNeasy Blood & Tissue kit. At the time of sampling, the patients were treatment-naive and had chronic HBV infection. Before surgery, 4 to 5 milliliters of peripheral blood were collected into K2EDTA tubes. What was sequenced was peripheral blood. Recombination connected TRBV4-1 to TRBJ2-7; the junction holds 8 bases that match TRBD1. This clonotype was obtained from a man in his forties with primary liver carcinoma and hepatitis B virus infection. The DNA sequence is TGCGCCAGCAGCCGAGGGGGACGACAGGGGCTCTCCTACGAGCAGTACTTC. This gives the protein CASSRGGRQGLSYEQYF.